A single sample is the source of the 15 T cell receptor beta chains below, sequenced in a study of T cells and Merkel cell carcinoma outcomes. Some clones are missing from TCRdb's copy, which holds only in-frame ones; the method was immunoSEQ multiplex PCR. This table holds some 15,000 clones, around 87% found once. Sample: tumor tissue from Merkel cell carcinoma. Receptor source: a human donor with Merkel cell carcinoma.

On this clone: Other DNA sequences in this sample translate to the same CDR3. The CDR3, as DNA: TGCGCCAGCAGCTTCGGGGGGATGAACACTGAAGCTTTCTTT. Translating it yields CASSFGGMNTEAFF. This chain uses TRBV5-1 with TRBJ1-1, with D perhaps TRBD1 (5 bases). Trimming cost V 2 bases and J 0 bases, with 8 bases left between them. The germline V gene has CDR1 SGHRS and CDR2 YFSETQ. The CDR3 has 14 residues.

A single count supports this clone. The chain is built from TRBV27 and TRBJ2-5, with D unresolved. The CDR3 contains 15 residues. The germline CDR1 and CDR2 sequences are MNHEY and SMNVEV (reference sequence). Trimming stripped 3 bases from V and 5 bases from J, with 16 bases between. The CDR3 reads CASSLGWSTTETQYF. CDR3 nucleotides: TGTGCCAGCAGTTTGGGATGGAGCACAACCGAGACCCAGTACTTC.

The V gene is TRBV7-2, the J gene TRBJ2-2, with 7 nucleotides matching TRBD1. Germline V gene lookup returns CDR1 SGHTA and CDR2 FQGNSA. CDR3 size: 15 residues. V was pared by 3 bases and J by 6 bases, with 7 bases of the junction left unmatched. The CDR3 loop reads CASSFHGTVSGELFF. CDR3 DNA sequence: TGTGCCAGCAGCTTCCACGGGACAGTGTCCGGGGAGCTGTTTTTT. The complete variable domain, with remaining parts taken from reference TRBV7-2 and TRBJ2-2, reads GAGVSQSPSNKVTEKGKDVELRCDPISGHTALYWYRQSLGQGLEFLIYFQGNSAPDKSGLPSDRFSAERTGGSVSTLTIQRTQQEDSAVYLCASSFHGTVSGELFFGEGSRLTVL.

This clone has a single count. This sequence joins TRBV7-9 and TRBJ2-3; 9 bases are a match to TRBD2. Looked up from germline, CDR1 is SEHNR and CDR2 is FQNEAQ (reference sequence). The CDR3 loop spans 15 amino acids. Germline trimming cut 2 bases from V and 2 bases from J; bases unmatched to any gene: 2. The CDR3 sequence is CASSLLAGVTDTQYF. The CDR3 DNA is TGTGCCAGCAGCTTATTAGCGGGGGTCACAGATACGCAGTATTTT.

The chain links TRBV7-9 to TRBJ1-4; D might be TRBD1 (6 bases). Germline V gene sequence: CDR1 SEHNR, CDR2 FQNEAQ (reference sequence). The CDR3 is made up of 14 amino acids. The V gene lost 5 bases and the J gene lost 6 bases, with 13 bases spanning the gap. The DNA for the CDR3 is TGTGCCAGCAGCGAACCAGGGGTTTATGAAAAACTGTTTTTT. Protein: CASSEPGVYEKLFF.

The chain recombines TRBV4-1 with TRBJ1-4, with a weak D call TRBD1 (6 bases). With 4 bases removed from V and 5 bases from J, the gap between germline ends came to 17 bases. CDR3 length: 16 residues. CDR1 MGHRA and CDR2 YSYEKL come from the germline V gene. CDR3 nucleotide sequence: TGCGCCAGCAGCCCAACGGACAGCTTCCCGAATGAAAAACTGTTTTTT. It codes for CASSPTDSFPNEKLFF.

The chain employs TRBV4-1 and TRBJ2-3; 8 bases map to TRBD2. The germline V gene has CDR1 MGHRA and CDR2 YSYEKL. CDR3 length equals 16 residues. Unmatched junction bases numbered 6, after V lost 0 bases and J lost 4 bases. The CDR3 bases are TGCGCCAGCAGCCAAGAGAGGCGGGGGGCCCCAGATACGCAGTATTTT. This gives the protein CASSQERRGAPDTQYF.

This chain joins TRBV5-1 and TRBJ2-4, with 10 bases lining up with TRBD1. After removal of 4 bases from V and 9 bases from J, the junction contained 4 bases not matched to a gene. The CDR3 totals 13 residues. Germline CDR1 and CDR2: SGHRS and YFSETQ. Written as DNA, the CDR3 is TGCGCCAGCAGCGAGACAGGGGGCCTCATTCAGTACTTC. Translating it yields CASSETGGLIQYF.

The genes are TRBV6-5 and TRBJ1-2; 9 bases fit TRBD1. Germline V gives CDR1 MNHEY, CDR2 SVGAGI. V shed 5 bases and J 0 bases; nucleotides not matched to a gene: 4. This CDR3 comprises 15 residues. CDR3 residues: CASSITGGSNYGYTF. The CDR3 nucleotides are TGTGCCAGCAGTATAACAGGGGGCTCTAACTATGGCTACACCTTC.

The rearrangement links TRBV10-3 to TRBJ1-5, with D uncertain. This CDR3 is built from 14 residues. The germline CDR1 and CDR2 sequences are ENHRY and SYGVKD. The V end lost 0 bases, the J end lost 3 bases, and 6 bases lay between the germline ends. CDR3 residues: CAISESRNNQPQHF. CDR3 coding DNA: TGTGCCATCAGTGAGTCGAGAAACAATCAGCCCCAGCATTTT.

The V and J genes are TRBV7-5 and TRBJ1-2. TRBV7-5 is labeled a pseudogene. This CDR3 is 14 amino acids long. The CDR3 sequence is CASSLNEVNYGYTF. In nucleotides, the CDR3 is TGTGCCAGCAGCTTAAATGAAGTTAACTATGGCTACACCTTC.

On this clone: At one end the junction does not follow the germline gene, possibly because of a read error. The sample carries other DNA sequences with the same CDR3. The chain couples TRBV15 to TRBJ1-1, with 9 nucleotides matching TRBD1. Germline lookup yields CDR1 LNHNV and CDR2 YYDKDF (reference sequence). The CDR3 spans 13 residues. The CDR3: CASSGQGDTEAFF. In nucleotides, the CDR3 is TGTGCCTCATCGGGACAGGGCGACACTGAGGCTTTCTTT.

This rearrangement joins TRBV27 to TRBJ2-1; 14 nucleotides line up with TRBD2. Looked up from germline, CDR1 is MNHEY and CDR2 is SMNVEV (reference sequence). The V gene end was trimmed by 3 bases and the J gene end by 9 bases; junction bases not matched to a gene: 4. There are 15 residues in the CDR3. CDR3 residues: CASSFGTSGSIEQFF. As DNA, the CDR3 is TGTGCCAGCAGTTTCGGGACTAGCGGGAGCATTGAGCAGTTCTTC.

This sequence joins TRBV6-6 and TRBJ2-3; D not certain. With 7 bases removed from V and 1 base from J, the gap between germline ends came to 15 bases. The CDR3 totals 15 residues. Per the germline V gene, CDR1 is MNHNY and CDR2 is SVGAGI (reference sequence). DNA of the CDR3: TGTGCCAGCAAAGAAGACCTTGAGGGCACAGATACGCAGTATTTT. It codes for CASKEDLEGTDTQYF.

The chain joins TRBV2 to TRBJ2-1; unclear D gene. CDR3 length: 12 residues. The V end lost 4 bases, the J end lost 6 bases, and 7 bases lay between the germline ends. CDR1 is SNHLY and CDR2 is FYNNEI in the germline V gene. CDR3 bases: TGTGCCAGCAGTGTACAGATCAATGAGCAGTTCTTC. It is translated as CASSVQINEQFF. Filled out from reference TRBV2 and TRBJ2-1, the complete variable domain reads EPEVTQTPSHQVTQMGQEVILRCVPISNHLYFYWYRQILGQKVEFLVSFYNNEISEKSEIFDDQFSVERPDGSNFTLKIRSTKLEDSAMYFCASSVQINEQFFGPGTRLTVL.